The following is a TCR beta chain sequence with its context. The CDR3 extends 3 residues past the end of the read, so its final part is completed from the germline J gene. Germline V CDR1 and CDR2: ENHRY, SYGVKD. This CDR3 is built from 12 residues. Genomic DNA, averaging approximately 1,300 ng per sample, yielded TCR beta CDR3 via immunoSEQ. Sequenced by immunoSEQ multiplex PCR; TCRdb stores in-frame clones only, minus some. This repertoire includes tens of thousands of clones. The sample originates from a study of T cells in women clearing cervical HPV infection. At the level of the study: Women with histologically confirmed HPV16-related CIN3 or worse, 2 with invasive cancer, served as cases.

The chain employs TRBV10-3 and TRBJ1-2; 8 bases match TRBD1. The sample comprised blood buffy coat. The clonotype originates from a woman aged 18-69 years with a cervical HPV16 infection that either progressed to CIN3+ or cleared (not recorded which). CDR3 bases read: TGTGCCATCAGCCAGGGGGCGGGCGGC. Protein: CAISQGAGG. The CDR3 in full is CAISQGAGGYTF.